This T cell receptor beta chain was recorded in a study of lymphopenia after photon versus proton radiotherapy. Study outcomes and limitations: After lymphocyte nadir, photon-treated repertoires showed oligoclonal expansion, especially CD8+ Temra. Survival link was tested only in deceased patients; proton benefit remains a possibility. Under photons, naive T cells and diversity fell while effector/memory populations rose. In patients who died, overall survival fell as post-nadir TCR diversity dropped more.

Germline V lookup: CDR1 LNHNV, CDR2 YYDKDF (reference sequence). Trimming removed 5 bases at V and 2 bases at J, with 4 bases between. This CDR3 has 11 residues. The table came from immunoSEQ multiplex PCR; TCRdb's copy has only in-frame clones and leaves some out. The repertoire holds 55,000 to 85,000 clones, with less than 95% as singletons. This clone was detected once. Its antigen remains unidentified. This TCR was recovered from a woman in her thirties or forties with cholangiocarcinoma. The specimen was peripheral blood, collected from a patient treated with photon-based radiotherapy. The rearrangement links TRBV15 to TRBJ2-7; D is unresolved. DNA of the CDR3: TGTGCCACCAGCGGGGCCTACGAGCAGTACTTC. As protein: CATSGAYEQYF.